The 9 T cell receptor beta chains below were found in one sample sequenced in a study of neurological immune-mediated disorders. MiXCR, run by TCRdb on the 5' RACE reads, gives a single entry per CDR3 protein. The sample yields tens of thousands of distinct CDR3 sequences, approximately 11% seen once. The sequenced sample consisted of PBMCs. The origin of the receptors is a woman aged 55-70 years with HTLV-1-associated myelopathy (HAM/TSP).

This clonotype was counted ten times or more. J is TRBJ2-3 and V is TRBV20-1, with 10 bases fitting TRBD2. J gave up 1 base and V 6 bases, and 4 bases lay outside the gene matches. Looked up from germline, CDR1 is DFQATT and CDR2 is SNEGSKA (reference sequence). The CDR3 sequence is 14 residues long. The CDR3 region has the DNA TGCAGTGCCCCACTAGCGGGGCGCACAGATACGCAGTATTTT. Translation: CSAPLAGRTDTQYF.

This clonotype was recorded at least ten times. This chain uses TRBV28 with TRBJ1-1; a possible D gene is TRBD1 (5 bases). This CDR3 has 16 amino acids. From germline, CDR1 is MDHEN and CDR2 SYDVKM. Trimming left V 4 bases short and J 4 bases short, with 19 bases between. The CDR3, as DNA: TGTGCCAGCAGTTCCAGCGGCGGGGCGGGGGGCACTGAAGCTTTCTTT. Its translation: CASSSSGGAGGTEAFF.

This clonotype occurred many times. This chain uses TRBV6-5 with TRBJ1-2; 11 nucleotides match TRBD1. This CDR3 comprises 16 residues. V lost 2 bases and J lost 3; bases outside the gene matches: 5. The germline V gene has CDR1 MNHEY and CDR2 SVGAGI. The CDR3 here is CASSYTRTGGDYGYTF. The CDR3 DNA sequence: TGTGCCAGCAGTTACACCAGGACAGGGGGCGACTATGGCTACACCTTC.

This clonotype was recorded many times. This sequence joins TRBV21-1 and TRBJ2-7; the listed D gene, TRBD1, was not tested against the DNA. TRBV21-1 is shown as a pseudogene. The CDR3 totals 14 residues. In DNA form, the CDR3 reads TGTGCCAGCCTAGGGAAAGGCTACTTCTACGAGCAGTACTTC. It codes for CASLGKGYFYEQYF.

The J gene is TRBJ1-5, the V gene TRBV28; the D is unclear. Germline loops: CDR1 MDHEN, CDR2 SYDVKM. The V end was cut by 8 bases, the J end by 7 bases, with 12 bases between. The CDR3 has 12 amino acids. CDR3 residues: CASVQAGQPQHF. Here the CDR3 DNA reads TGTGCCAGCGTCCAGGCGGGCCAGCCCCAGCATTTT. The variable domain in full, with the rest retrieved from reference TRBV28 and TRBJ1-5, is DVKVTQSSRYLVKRTGEKVFLECVQDMDHENMFWYRQDPGLGLRLIYFSYDVKMKEKGDIPEGYSVSREKKERFSLILESASTNQTSMYLCASVQAGQPQHFGDGTRLSIL.

This clonotype was observed at least ten times. This chain links TRBV11-2 with TRBJ2-3; D possibly corresponds to TRBD2 (6 bases). Germline V gene lookup returns CDR1 SGHAT and CDR2 FQNNGV. CDR3 length: 17 amino acids. The V gene lost 3 bases and the J gene lost 0 bases, with 16 bases spanning the gap. This CDR3 reads CASSLRGGTSSTDTQYF. CDR3 nucleotide sequence: TGTGCCAGCAGCTTGCGCGGCGGGACCTCTAGCACAGATACGCAGTATTTT.

This clonotype has ten or more counts. The V gene is TRBV12-3 or TRBV12-4, the J gene TRBJ1-1; TRBD1 might be the D (5 bases). This CDR3 region has 14 residues. The germline V and J ends were trimmed by 5 bases and 4 bases, with 14 bases remaining between them. The CDR3 here is CASSLHLGGTEAFF. The CDR3 DNA sequence: TGTGCCAGCAGTCTTCACCTCGGGGGCACTGAAGCTTTCTTT.

The table lists this clonotype with many counts. The CDR3 nucleotides read TGCAGCGGTACGGGCGGGAGCACAGATACGCAGTATTTT. It translates to CSGTGGSTDTQYF. The J gene is TRBJ2-3, the V gene TRBV29-1, with D perhaps matching TRBD2 (5 bases). CDR1 is SQVTM, CDR2 ANQGSEA, per germline. The CDR3 covers 13 residues. V lost 7 bases and J 0 bases, leaving 11 bases between the germline ends.

This clonotype was counted at least ten times. The CDR3 here is CSAPGRAGELFF. DNA of the CDR3: TGCAGTGCTCCCGGTAGGGCCGGGGAGCTGTTTTTT. This chain links TRBV20-1 with TRBJ2-2; no clear D gene. Trimming shortened V by 5 bases and J by 6 bases, and 10 bases separated the two germline ends. The CDR3 spans 12 residues. The germline V gene encodes CDR1 DFQATT and CDR2 SNEGSKA (reference sequence).